This T cell receptor (beta chain) was identified in a study of cytomegalovirus exposure and HLA in healthy donors. About the research overall: Caucasian-associated ancestry cluster membership applied to about 83% of 398 genotyped donors.

Regarding the study as a whole: Several of the most significant clusters were apparently associated with common viral pathogens in a later analysis. The study put around 180 TCR beta chains on its list as cytomegalovirus-associated. The analysis excluded some indistinguishable V segments, including TRBV6-2 and TRBV6-3.

With V trimmed by 2 bases and J by 8 bases, 7 bases remained unmatched. Germline V gives CDR1 WNHNN, CDR2 SYGVQD (reference sequence). This CDR3 is built from 15 residues. On this clone itself: Its target is not known.

PCR amplification relied on 60 Vbeta primers (plus 13 Jbeta primers). The data were produced by immunoSEQ multiplex PCR, yet TCRdb's version contains in-frame clones alone and is incomplete. Here the sample spans approximately 150,000 clones, nearly 90% being singletons. V usage is TRBV10-1 and J usage is TRBJ2-1; 9 bases fit TRBD2. Sequencing used PBMCs. The sequence was collected from a woman in her 40s in good health and CMV-seronegative. The CDR3 sequence is CASSEAVAGAYEQFF. The CDR3 bases are TGCGCCAGCAGTGAGGCGGTAGCGGGAGCTTATGAGCAGTTCTTC.